Below, one T cell receptor (beta chain) is given with its context. The sample originates from a study of blood T cell repertoires in COVID-19. Germline values: CDR1 SGHTA, CDR2 FQGNSA. The CDR3 is made up of 14 amino acids. J was trimmed by 7 bases and V by 6 bases; bases with no gene match: 6. The method was immunoSEQ multiplex PCR; TCRdb's version includes in-frame clones alone and lacks a portion of them. Of approximately 240,000 clones listed, roughly 84% are singletons. The TCR originated in a woman aged 40 to 50 who had recovered from COVID-19. V usage is TRBV7-2 and J usage is TRBJ1-5; 10 bases are a match to TRBD1. The sample comprised peripheral blood. As DNA, the CDR3 is TGTGCCAGCAGTTTGACAGGGGGCAGCCAGCCCCAGCATTTT. This encodes CASSLTGGSQPQHF. The full variable domain, rest sourced from reference TRBV7-2 and TRBJ1-5, is GAGVSQSPSNKVTEKGKDVELRCDPISGHTALYWYRQSLGQGLEFLIYFQGNSAPDKSGLPSDRFSAERTGGSVSTLTIQRTQQEDSAVYLCASSLTGGSQPQHFGDGTRLSIL.